The present entry profiles one T cell receptor beta chain with its context. There is no known antigen for this receptor. No base quality information exists; no much larger clone differs at one position. Libraries were made using 5' RACE. Sequencing relied on an Illumina HiSeq 2500. A second PCR of roughly 6 to 12 cycles was run with a J-beta primer mix and a sample-barcoded 5' primer. A unique molecular identifier was introduced onto each TCR beta cDNA molecule by a template-switch 5' adaptor carrying 12 random nucleotides. Each sample yielded at least 2.5 million CDR3-containing paired-end reads. First-strand cDNA synthesis was performed from all RNA using the Mint cDNA synthesis kit, with priming by a TRBC-specific oligonucleotide. All cDNA was treated with uracil-DNA glycosylase and then went through a first 18-cycle PCR with the universal primers M1SS and BC2_uni_R. In the paper's pipeline: For normalization, 1 million high-quality reads, each with a distinct molecular identifier, were randomly selected from each sample. Instead of being binned into consensus sequences, reads with shared molecular identifiers were discarded. CDR3 identification, clonotype clustering and error correction used MiTCR with a Q25 quality threshold and the strictest error-elimination algorithm. A nonparametric unseen species model with Euler transformation was used to estimate a lower bound on total TCR beta diversity. The public reads were run again by TCRdb, first through fastp at Q25 and then through MiXCR, and only productive beta chains were kept. Each record represents a unique CDR3 protein, reported with the most common genes and DNA among its rows. TCRdb, not the original authors, processed these V and J calls. Here the sample has 790,000 or so distinct CDR3 sequences; about 47% occur a single time. Of the sample, roughly 18% is held by the ten largest clones.

These data are taken from a study of blood T cells in healthy people across ages (dated by TCRdb to between 2014 and 2017). General notes on the study: In model experiments, roughly one uniquely barcoded TCR beta cDNA molecule per two T cells was captured by template switching. To avoid experimental bias, donors of different ages were randomly spread across the sequencing lanes. The study measured age-related changes in TCR beta repertoire diversity using deep sequencing normalized with unique cDNA molecular identifiers. The study analyzed two additional independent replicas of 1 million unique cDNA reads from the same blood draw for two donors, one aged 18 to 30 and one aged 80 or older. The donors were divided into four age groups: young (average approximately 17 years), middle-aged (about 39), aged (roughly 60) and long-lived (about 84).

Summary of the overall study and its limitations: Donor CMV infection status was unknown, potentially confounding age-related changes in expanded clonotypes. Conclusive comparison of naive and antigen-experienced compartments was prevented by the profiling of bulk unsorted PBMCs. As age increased, observed TCR beta diversity per million T cells dropped in a roughly linear way, and a significant reduction was already evident by age roughly 36. Estimates of total diversity based on one million sequenced T cells were considered lower bounds and underestimates. There was a strong correlation between observed TCR beta diversity and the percentage of naive T cells measured by flow cytometry. Compared with the aged group, the long-lived group had more naive CD4+ T cells, fewer expanded clones and increased TCR diversity, suggesting age selection.

Donors were 39 systemically healthy Caucasian individuals from Russia aged 6 to 90 years. About 9.1 milliliters of peripheral blood were collected from each donor into EDTA-treated Vacutainer tubes. Ficoll-Paque density-gradient centrifugation was used to isolate PBMCs, with at least 6.5 million per sample. Trizol reagent was used to extract total RNA from PBMCs, with at least 5.5 micrograms per sample. For every donor, an aliquot of PBMCs went through flow cytometry to measure the percentages of naive CD45RAhigh/CD27high T cells. V is pruned by 5 bases and J by 1 base, leaving 6 bases of the junction without a gene match. From the cysteine through the phenylalanine, the CDR3 covers 16 amino acids. Of the read, only the CDR3 DNA is kept; its 48 bases are in frame from base 1. The CDR1 and CDR2 encoded by the germline V gene are SGHTA and FQGNSA.

Sequenced input: blood. Here the chain combines TRBV7-2 and TRBJ2-3; 10 of the junction bases match TRBD1. This clonotype was obtained from a man older than 75 in good health. The CDR3 protein sequence reads: CASSRDRGLGTDTQYF. In nucleotides, the sequence is TGTGCCAGCAGCCGAGACAGGGGGCTGGGCACAGATACGCAGTATTTT.